This TCR beta chain was sequenced during a study of blood T cell repertoires in COVID-19. For the study at large: Italy, Spain and the United States were the sources of the convalescent and acute COVID-19 samples.

V lost 0 bases and J lost 4; bases outside the gene matches: 6. Germline CDR1 is SGHRS and CDR2 is YFSETQ. The CDR3 loop spans 17 amino acids. Source study methods: Estimated nucleated cell counts came from reference gene primer amplification. Sequencing was performed with immunoSEQ multiplex PCR; in TCRdb, only in-frame clones are kept and a portion is missing. Clone size and V and J calls were adopted from that table, with D and trimming inferred from the DNA. In the table there are about 86,000 clones, approximately 88% of which are singletons. What was sequenced was peripheral blood. The rearrangement joins TRBV5-1 to TRBJ2-5; 13 bases fit TRBD2. The receptor was derived from a woman older than 75 with active or convalescent COVID-19. The CDR3 protein is CASSLGTSGSIGETQYF. CDR3 coding DNA: TGCGCCAGCAGCTTGGGGACTAGCGGGAGTATAGGAGAGACCCAGTACTTC.